This TCR beta chain comes out of a study of blood T cell repertoires in COVID-19 (TCRdb year 2020). Broadly, across the study: Collaborator samples came from the United States, Italy and Spain and covered acute and convalescent phases of COVID-19. Where available, HLA class I and class II types were obtained from metadata supplied by the sample provider rather than from assay-based typing. The dataset comprised deeply sampled blood TCRbeta repertoires from subjects exposed to, actively infected with, or recovered from COVID-19. Samples came from the ongoing ImmuneRACE study (first 160 participants) plus 1,254 subjects from 6 global collaborators. The sample metadata nearly always contained a de-identified subject ID, COVID-19 status, age in years and sex. The prospective study material was composed of cDNA or gDNA derived from T cells, B-cell-depleted T cells, or PBMCs. The repertoires were made available in a free public database intended to serve as a resource for research on the immune response to SARS-CoV-2. General conclusions and limits of the study: The amount of clinical and demographic metadata varied by source and participant and was provided uncurated.

The CDR3 goes from the cysteine to the phenylalanine over 14 residues. Only the CDR3 region is kept as DNA, spanning 42 bases read in frame from base 1. The germline V gene provides CDR1 ENHRY and CDR2 SYGVKD. Here V drops 2 bases and J drops 7 bases, and the junction holds 4 bases not matched to any gene. Collaborating institutions collected whole blood in K2EDTA tubes following their own protocols. For TCRbeta analysis, collaborator samples were shipped as frozen whole blood, as isolated PBMCs, or as DNA extracted from either sample type. Worth noting for this clone: The specificity of this receptor is unknown. It has no much larger one-base neighbor in the sample; base qualities were not kept.

The immunoSEQ Assay, a bias-controlled multiplex PCR, was used to amplify TCRbeta CDR3 regions from genomic DNA. The original methods were these. Nucleated cell counts per sample were estimated from amplification of reference gene primers within the assay. To quantify the absolute abundance of each unique TCRbeta CDR3 rearrangement, sequence reads were collapsed and filtered. For each sample, productive Simpson clonality was calculated as the square root of Simpson's diversity index over productive rearrangements. TCRdb stores this immuneACCESS table with in-frame sequences only. Part of the clones is absent; in the studies checked, under half of the shortfall reflects unresolved V genes, and no reason is known for the rest. V, J and clone size were drawn from that table, and D and trimming were deduced from the DNA. Within this sample are 250,000 to 350,000 clones, with 88% of them counted one time only. Of the sample, 9% to 9.5% is held by the ten largest clones.

The material sequenced was peripheral blood. The sequence derives from a man between 18 and 29 years old with active or convalescent COVID-19. The rearrangement joined TRBV10-3 to TRBJ2-5; 10 middle bases align to TRBD2. CDR3 region: CAISEGIAGGTQYF. The DNA reads as follows: TGTGCCATCAGTGAGGGGATAGCGGGGGGGACCCAGTACTTC.